This TCR beta chain derives from a study of blood T cell repertoires in COVID-19. Whole-study context: Some COVID-19 samples were acute and others convalescent; all came from the United States, Italy and Spain. Sample material is recorded as cDNA or gDNA derived from T cells, B-cell-depleted T cells, or PBMCs.

Germline-derived CDR1 and CDR2 are LNHDA and SQIVND (reference sequence). This CDR3 region has 14 residues. Trimming took 7 bases from V and 1 from J, leaving 10 bases between them. Authors' analysis steps: Quantification of nucleated cells was approximated via reference gene primer amplification. The assay was immunoSEQ multiplex PCR, and TCRdb's table has in-frame clones only and misses some. For V, J and clone size, that table is used; D and trimming come from the DNA. This sample has about 59,000 clones; approximately 92% occur once, and the top ten carry roughly 15%. Sequenced: peripheral blood. The chain has TRBV19 and TRBJ2-2, with D maybe TRBD1 (6 bases). The clonotype originates from a man older than 75 with acute or convalescent COVID-19. The CDR3 spells CASTQGLNTGELFF. CDR3 nucleotides: TGTGCCAGTACCCAGGGGCTGAACACCGGGGAGCTGTTTTTT.